Shown below are 3 T cell receptor beta chains from a single sample sequenced in a study of blood T cell repertoires in COVID-19. Measured with immunoSEQ multiplex PCR; TCRdb has only the in-frame clones, and not every one. Of fewer than 250,000 clones in the sample, about 87% were seen once. The sequenced sample consisted of peripheral blood. All receptors come from a man in his 70s with acute or convalescent COVID-19.

The chain couples TRBV4-1 to TRBJ1-1, with D maybe TRBD1 (6 bases). The CDR3 runs 15 residues. In germline, CDR1 is MGHRA, CDR2 YSYEKL. V dropped 2 bases and J dropped 4 bases, with 14 bases sitting between them. The CDR3 loop is CASSQRQGMSTEAFF. The CDR3, as DNA: TGCGCCAGCAGCCAAAGGCAGGGGATGTCCACTGAAGCTTTCTTT.

This chain connects TRBV19 to TRBJ2-3; 12 bases map to TRBD1. The CDR3 is 16 amino acids. The J segment lost 6 bases and the V segment lost 4 bases, leaving 8 bases of the junction unmatched. Looked up from germline, CDR1 is LNHDA and CDR2 is SQIVND (reference sequence). The CDR3 region is CASSTGDRGLRDTQYF. The CDR3 bases are TGTGCCAGTAGTACAGGGGACAGGGGGCTACGGGATACGCAGTATTTT. Full variable domain (rest looked up from reference TRBV19 and TRBJ2-3): DGGITQSPKYLFRKEGQNVTLSCEQNLNHDAMYWYRQDPGQGLRLIYYSQIVNDFQKGDIAEGYSVSREKKESFPLTVTSAQKNPTAFYLCASSTGDRGLRDTQYFGPGTRLTVL.

There are many counts of this clone. The chain is built from TRBV6-5 and TRBJ2-2; D call uncertain. Germline V lookup: CDR1 MNHEY, CDR2 SVGAGI. V was cut by 7 bases and J by 5 bases, with 11 bases left in between. The CDR3 runs 13 residues. The CDR3 sequence: CASIDSGTGELFF. The CDR3 DNA follows: TGTGCCAGCATAGATAGTGGTACCGGGGAGCTGTTTTTT.